Below are 26 T cell receptor beta chains sequenced from a single sample in a study of control samples from healthy donors and cancer patients. The assay was immunoSEQ multiplex PCR, and TCRdb's table has in-frame clones only and misses some. Of roughly 120,000 clones listed, more than 75% are singletons. Sequencing was done on a sample of blood. The receptors here all came from a woman in her seventies in good health.

This clone was detected once. The V gene is TRBV5-4, the J gene TRBJ2-7, with D possibly matching TRBD1 (6 bases). Germline values: CDR1 SGHNT, CDR2 YYREEE (reference sequence). V was shortened by 3 bases and J by 7 bases, with 11 bases between the two germline ends. The CDR3 contains 12 residues. As DNA, the CDR3 is TGTGCCAGCAGCTCCTACGACAGGGAGCAGTACTTC. It translates to CASSSYDREQYF. Variable domain in full (rest from reference TRBV5-4 and TRBJ2-7): ETGVTQSPTHLIKTRGQQVTLRCSSQSGHNTVSWYQQALGQGPQFIFQYYREEENGRGNFPPRFSGLQFPNYSSELNVNALELDDSALYLCASSSYDREQYFGPGTRLTVT.

The DNA for the CDR3 is TGTGCCAGCAGCTTCAGGGACACTGAAGCTTTCTTT. This sequence encodes CASSFRDTEAFF. This chain uses TRBV11-2 with TRBJ1-1, with D maybe TRBD1 (5 bases). CDR1 SGHAT and CDR2 FQNNGV come from the germline V gene. This CDR3 spans 12 amino acids. The V and J ends lost 3 bases and 3 bases respectively, with 5 bases between them.

The chain couples TRBV20-1 to TRBJ2-3, with unresolved D. This CDR3 spans 10 amino acids. Trimming took off 3 bases at V and 6 bases at J, with 4 bases between the two ends. Germline lookup yields CDR1 DFQATT and CDR2 SNEGSKA (reference sequence). The CDR3 DNA sequence: TGCAGTGCTAGCGACGATACGCAGTATTTT. Translating it yields CSASDDTQYF.

In regard to this clone: At one of its ends the junction is not consistent with the germline gene, which may arise from a read error. This chain joins TRBV27 and TRBJ2-7; D possibly uses TRBD1 or TRBD2 (5 bases each). The CDR3 is 12 residues long. Germline-derived CDR1 and CDR2 are MNHEY and SMNVEV (reference sequence). DNA for the CDR3: TGTGCCAGCACCTCCACTGGGGACGCAGTGCACTTC. Translation gives CASTSTGDAVHF.

V gene TRBV27 combines with J gene TRBJ1-3; D is uncertain. CDR1 and CDR2 (germline): MNHEY, SMNVEV (reference sequence). The length of the CDR3 is 14 residues. V gave up 6 bases and J gave up 4 bases, with 13 bases separating them. The CDR3 loop reads CASSYSGPGNTIYF. Here the CDR3 DNA reads TGTGCCAGCAGCTACTCCGGGCCCGGAAACACCATATATTTT.

The J gene is TRBJ1-1, the V gene TRBV18; D is unclear. CDR1 and CDR2 (germline): KGHSH, LQKENI. Trimming cost V 3 bases and J 7 bases, with 15 bases left between them. CDR3 length: 14 amino acids. The DNA for the CDR3 is TGTGCCAGCTCACCCCCGGGAGTGATAGATGAAGCTTTCTTT. As protein: CASSPPGVIDEAFF.

The genes are TRBV5-1 and TRBJ2-7, with a possible D match to TRBD1 (5 bases). Trimming took off 1 base at V and 0 bases at J, with 8 bases between the two ends. There are 14 residues in the CDR3. Germline V gene data show CDR1 as SGHRS and CDR2 as YFSETQ. The CDR3 nucleotides are TGCGCCAGCAGCTTGCAGGGAAACTCCTACGAGCAGTACTTC. Its protein product is CASSLQGNSYEQYF.

CDR3 residues: CASSPRGAANKNIQYF. The CDR3 coding sequence is TGTGCCAGCTCACCAAGGGGGGCAGCGAACAAAAACATTCAGTACTTC. The rearrangement joins TRBV18 to TRBJ2-4; D is perhaps TRBD1 or TRBD2 (6 bases each). CDR3 size: 16 residues. Germline V lookup: CDR1 KGHSH, CDR2 LQKENI. V lost 2 bases and J 3 bases, leaving 14 bases between the germline ends.

The chain employs TRBV5-5 and TRBJ1-2; D ambiguous. V lost 3 bases and J 5 bases, leaving 8 bases between the germline ends. Germline loops: CDR1 SGHKS, CDR2 YYEKEE (reference sequence). The CDR3 totals 12 residues. The CDR3 here is CASSSPRYGYTF. CDR3 DNA sequence: TGTGCCAGCAGCTCCCCCAGATATGGCTACACCTTC.

The J gene is TRBJ2-7, the V gene TRBV7-2, with TRBD1 matching over 9 bases. CDR3 length: 17 residues. Germline V gives CDR1 SGHTA, CDR2 FQGNSA. Trimming at V came to 2 bases and at J to 2 bases, leaving 10 bases not matched to a gene. In DNA form, the CDR3 reads TGTGCCAGCAGCTTATCTAGGCGGACAGGGGCTACCTACGAGCAGTACTTC. Amino acid sequence: CASSLSRRTGATYEQYF. The full variable domain, in which reference TRBV7-2 and TRBJ2-7 provide the parts outside the CDR3, is GAGVSQSPSNKVTEKGKDVELRCDPISGHTALYWYRQSLGQGLEFLIYFQGNSAPDKSGLPSDRFSAERTGGSVSTLTIQRTQQEDSAVYLCASSLSRRTGATYEQYFGPGTRLTVT.

The chain has TRBV19 and TRBJ1-4, with 8 bases matching TRBD1. The CDR3 length is 13 residues. Germline V gene sequence: CDR1 LNHDA, CDR2 SQIVND (reference sequence). Trimming took 5 bases from V and 7 from J; bases not matched to a gene: 3. CDR3 in amino acids: CASSQTGGEKLFF. In DNA form, the CDR3 reads TGTGCCAGTAGTCAAACAGGGGGTGAAAAACTGTTTTTT.

This chain joins TRBV6-1 and TRBJ2-3, with 9 bases fitting TRBD2. The CDR3 is 15 residues long. CDR1 is MNHNS, CDR2 SASEGT, per germline. The V gene end was trimmed by 1 base and the J gene end by 3 bases; junction bases not matched to a gene: 2. CDR3 nucleotide sequence: TGTGCCAGCAGTGAAGTGCTAGCGGGGACAGATACGCAGTATTTT. This sequence encodes CASSEVLAGTDTQYF.

The chain uses TRBV19 and TRBJ1-4; possible D gene TRBD1, 5 bases. CDR1 and CDR2 (germline): LNHDA, SQIVND (reference sequence). The length of the CDR3 is 14 residues. V was shortened by 7 bases and J by 0 bases, with 9 bases between the two germline ends. The CDR3 region is CASTHRPTNEKLFF. The CDR3 nucleotides read TGTGCCAGTACCCACAGGCCAACTAATGAAAAACTGTTTTTT.

The chain links TRBV19 to TRBJ1-2; 8 nucleotides align to TRBD1. Germline CDR1 and CDR2: LNHDA and SQIVND (reference sequence). CDR3 length equals 15 residues. V gave up 3 bases and J gave up 4 bases; unmatched junction bases: 7. CDR3 DNA: TGTGCCAGTAGTATCCTCGGACAGGGTTCCTATGGCTACACCTTC. Its protein product is CASSILGQGSYGYTF.

The chain is built from TRBV14 and TRBJ2-7, with 10 bases matching TRBD2. The V and J ends lost 0 bases and 6 bases, in that order; junction bases with no gene match: 14. CDR3 length equals 18 residues. Germline V gives CDR1 SGHDN, CDR2 FVKESK. The CDR3 here is CASSQDHSGAGGPLEQYF. In DNA, the CDR3 is TGTGCCAGCAGCCAAGATCATTCTGGAGCGGGGGGGCCCCTCGAGCAGTACTTC.

The chain recombines TRBV19 with TRBJ2-5; D could derive from TRBD1 or TRBD2 (5 bases each). V lost 5 bases and J lost 3, with 10 bases in between. Looked up from germline, CDR1 is LNHDA and CDR2 is SQIVND (reference sequence). The length of the CDR3 is 13 residues. The CDR3 region has the DNA TGTGCCAGTAGTCCGGGGACGGAAGAGACCCAGTACTTC. Translating gives CASSPGTEETQYF. Combining the CDR3 with reference TRBV19 and TRBJ2-5 gives the whole variable domain DGGITQSPKYLFRKEGQNVTLSCEQNLNHDAMYWYRQDPGQGLRLIYYSQIVNDFQKGDIAEGYSVSREKKESFPLTVTSAQKNPTAFYLCASSPGTEETQYFGPGTRLLVL.

This rearrangement joins TRBV3-1 (or the pseudogene TRBV3-2) to TRBJ2-2, with 7 bases lining up with TRBD2. Germline trimming cut 3 bases from V and 2 bases from J; bases unmatched to any gene: 6. The V gene's germline CDR1 is LGHDT and CDR2 YNNKEL (reference sequence). The CDR3 sequence is 16 residues long. The CDR3 nucleotides are TGTGCCAGCAGCCATAGTGGGGGACTAAACACCGGGGAGCTGTTTTTT. Translating gives CASSHSGGLNTGELFF.

The DNA of the CDR3 is TGCGCCAGCAGTGGGGGGGAGGACGGCCAAGAGACCCAGTACTTC. As protein: CASSGGEDGQETQYF. The chain recombines TRBV10-1 with TRBJ2-5, with a possible D match to TRBD2 (6 bases). The CDR3 has 15 amino acids. The V end lost 4 bases, the J end lost 1 base, and 13 bases lay between the germline ends. Germline V gene lookup returns CDR1 WNHNN and CDR2 SYGVQD (reference sequence).

This chain connects TRBV25-1 to TRBJ1-1, with D tentatively TRBD1 (6 bases). Deletions cut 2 bases from V and 8 bases from J, with 6 bases between. The CDR3 consists of 11 residues. Germline CDR1 reads MGHDK; CDR2 reads SYGVNS. CDR3 sequence reads: CASSEDREAFF. DNA for the CDR3: TGTGCCAGCAGTGAAGACAGGGAAGCTTTCTTT.

The chain recombines TRBV10-3 with TRBJ2-1; no clear D gene. V dropped 3 bases and J dropped 8 bases, with 11 bases sitting between them. This CDR3 spans 13 amino acids. The germline gives CDR1 ENHRY, CDR2 SYGVKD. The CDR3 sequence: CAISEGPGDEQFF. CDR3 nucleotides: TGTGCCATCAGTGAAGGACCCGGAGATGAGCAGTTCTTC.

The J gene is TRBJ1-4, the V gene TRBV2, with D unclear. V lost 4 bases and J lost 8, with 8 bases in between. The CDR3 is 12 amino acids. CDR1 is SNHLY and CDR2 is FYNNEI in the germline V gene. CDR3: CASSAPGEKLFF. The CDR3 DNA reads TGTGCCAGCAGTGCCCCGGGGGAAAAACTGTTTTTT.

The rearrangement uses TRBV19 and TRBJ1-5; D is perhaps TRBD1 (5 bases). V lost 3 bases, J lost 5 bases, and 8 bases lay in between. Germline V gene sequence: CDR1 LNHDA, CDR2 SQIVND (reference sequence). The CDR3 covers 13 residues. CDR3 DNA sequence: TGTGCCAGTAGTATTGGGGGGGATCAGCCCCAGCATTTT. The encoded protein is CASSIGGDQPQHF. The variable domain in full, with the rest retrieved from reference TRBV19 and TRBJ1-5, is DGGITQSPKYLFRKEGQNVTLSCEQNLNHDAMYWYRQDPGQGLRLIYYSQIVNDFQKGDIAEGYSVSREKKESFPLTVTSAQKNPTAFYLCASSIGGDQPQHFGDGTRLSIL.

This clone was counted a single time. This chain links TRBV4-2 with TRBJ2-5; D might be TRBD2 (5 bases). The CDR3 is made up of 15 amino acids. Per germline, CDR1 LGHNA and CDR2 YNFKEQ. Trimming took 1 base from V and 5 from J, leaving 14 bases between them. The CDR3 sequence is CASSQGWPRGETQYF. Here the CDR3 DNA reads TGTGCCAGCAGCCAAGGGTGGCCCCGAGGGGAGACCCAGTACTTC.

V gene TRBV11-3 combines with J gene TRBJ2-5, with TRBD1 matching 7 bases. This CDR3 is built from 15 residues. V trimming: 0 bases; J trimming: 1 base; junction bases outside the gene matches: 2. Germline V CDR1 and CDR2: SGHNT, YENEEA. CDR3 amino acids: CASSLEGQPQETQYF. DNA for the CDR3: TGTGCCAGCAGCTTAGAGGGACAGCCCCAAGAGACCCAGTACTTC.

This sequence joins TRBV9 and TRBJ1-2; D remains ambiguous. Germline values: CDR1 SGDLS, CDR2 YYNGEE. V dropped 4 bases and J dropped 10 bases, with 17 bases sitting between them. The CDR3 is made up of 13 amino acids. The CDR3 loop is CASSTHNTEAYTF. The CDR3 bases are TGTGCCAGCAGCACCCACAATACAGAGGCCTACACCTTC.

The chain combines TRBV12-3 or TRBV12-4 with TRBJ1-2; D call uncertain. V lost 0 bases, J lost 4 bases, and 6 bases lay in between. The CDR3 has 13 amino acids. CDR3 amino acids: CASSLAEPYGYTF. CDR3 sequence (DNA): TGTGCCAGCAGTTTAGCAGAGCCCTATGGCTACACCTTC.